This T cell receptor (beta chain) was captured by sequencing in a study of shared clonotypes between healthy human individuals. Only in-frame clones appear in the TCRdb table, and some are missing; sequencing was by immunoSEQ multiplex PCR. The sample has approximately 2.1 million clones; approximately 93% are singletons. Sequenced material: naive CD4+ T cells from PBMCs. Noted subset: CD45RA+ positively selected. The origin of this receptor is a man aged 18 to 29 in good health. Some clones in this sample may be carry-over from other donors' samples.

The CDR3 region has the DNA TGCGCCAGCAGCTTCCGCCGAGCAGAGACCCAGTACTTC. Protein product: CASSFRRAETQYF. The chain joins TRBV5-1 to TRBJ2-5; D is unresolved. Germline-derived CDR1 and CDR2 are SGHRS and YFSETQ. The CDR3 length is 13 residues. The V end lost 2 bases, the J end lost 4 bases, and 9 bases lay between the germline ends.